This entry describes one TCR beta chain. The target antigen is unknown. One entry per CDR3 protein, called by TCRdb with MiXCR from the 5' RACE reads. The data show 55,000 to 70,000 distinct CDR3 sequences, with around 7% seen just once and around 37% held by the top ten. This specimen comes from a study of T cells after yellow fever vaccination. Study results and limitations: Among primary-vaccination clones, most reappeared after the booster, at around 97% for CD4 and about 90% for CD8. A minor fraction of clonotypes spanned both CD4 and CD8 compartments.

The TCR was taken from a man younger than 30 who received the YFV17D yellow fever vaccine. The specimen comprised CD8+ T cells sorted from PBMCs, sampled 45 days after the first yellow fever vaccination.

DNA of the CDR3: TGCGCCAGCAGAGGAACAACCCAGTACTTC. Translating it yields CASRGTTQYF. The V call is TRBV10-2, the J call TRBJ2-5; no definite D call. Trimming left V 6 bases short and J 8 bases short, with 7 bases between. The CDR3 consists of 10 residues. In germline, CDR1 is WSHSY, CDR2 SAAADI.